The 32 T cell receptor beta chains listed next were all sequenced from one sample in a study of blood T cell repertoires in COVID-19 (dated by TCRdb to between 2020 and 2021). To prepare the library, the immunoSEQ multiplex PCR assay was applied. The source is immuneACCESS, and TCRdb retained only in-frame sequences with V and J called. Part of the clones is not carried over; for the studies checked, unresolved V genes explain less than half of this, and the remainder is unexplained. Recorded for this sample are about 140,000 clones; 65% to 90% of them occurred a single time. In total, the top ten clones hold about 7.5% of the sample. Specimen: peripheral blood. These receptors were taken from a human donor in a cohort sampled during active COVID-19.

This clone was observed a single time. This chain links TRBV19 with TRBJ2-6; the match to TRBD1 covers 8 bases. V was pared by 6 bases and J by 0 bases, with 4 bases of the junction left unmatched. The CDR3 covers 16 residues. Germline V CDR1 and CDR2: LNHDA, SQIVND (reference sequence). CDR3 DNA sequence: TGTGCCAGTAGGGACAGGGTATACTCTGGGGCCAACGTCCTGACTTTC. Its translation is CASRDRVYSGANVLTF. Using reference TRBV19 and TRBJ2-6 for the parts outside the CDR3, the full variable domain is DGGITQSPKYLFRKEGQNVTLSCEQNLNHDAMYWYRQDPGQGLRLIYYSQIVNDFQKGDIAEGYSVSREKKESFPLTVTSAQKNPTAFYLCASRDRVYSGANVLTFGAGSRLTVL.

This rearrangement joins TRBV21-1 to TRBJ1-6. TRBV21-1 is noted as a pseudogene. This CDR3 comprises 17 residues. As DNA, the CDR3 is TGTGCCAGCATGGGATTAGACGGGAGCTCCTATAATTCACCCCTCCACTTT. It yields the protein CASMGLDGSSYNSPLHF.

CDR3 coding DNA: TGTGCCAGCACCCAACAGGGGTCCAATGAGCAGTTCTTC. It specifies CASTQQGSNEQFF. The chain uses TRBV28 and TRBJ2-1; 7 nucleotides match TRBD1. Germline lookup yields CDR1 MDHEN and CDR2 SYDVKM. V dropped 7 bases and J dropped 6; count of bases not matched to a gene: 6. CDR3 length equals 13 residues. The full variable domain, in which reference TRBV28 and TRBJ2-1 provide the parts outside the CDR3, is DVKVTQSSRYLVKRTGEKVFLECVQDMDHENMFWYRQDPGLGLRLIYFSYDVKMKEKGDIPEGYSVSREKKERFSLILESASTNQTSMYLCASTQQGSNEQFFGPGTRLTVL.

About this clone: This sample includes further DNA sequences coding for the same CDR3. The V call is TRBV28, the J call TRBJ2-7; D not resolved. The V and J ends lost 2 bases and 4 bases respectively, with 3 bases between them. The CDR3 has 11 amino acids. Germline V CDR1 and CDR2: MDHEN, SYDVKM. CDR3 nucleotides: TGTGCCAGCAGTTTACGGTACGAGCAGTACTTC. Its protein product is CASSLRYEQYF.

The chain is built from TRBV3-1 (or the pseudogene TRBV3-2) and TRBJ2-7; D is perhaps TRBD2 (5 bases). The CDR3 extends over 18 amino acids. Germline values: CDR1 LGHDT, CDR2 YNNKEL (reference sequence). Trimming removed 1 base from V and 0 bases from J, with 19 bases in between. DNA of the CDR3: TGTGCCAGCAGCCAAGGCCTGGCGGGCACCACACTCTCCTACGAGCAGTACTTC. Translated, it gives CASSQGLAGTTLSYEQYF.

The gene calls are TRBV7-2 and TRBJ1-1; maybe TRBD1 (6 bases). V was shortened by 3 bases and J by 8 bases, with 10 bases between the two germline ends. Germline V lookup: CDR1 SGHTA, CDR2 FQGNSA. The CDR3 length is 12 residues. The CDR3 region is CASSFNRAEAFF. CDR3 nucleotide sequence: TGTGCCAGCAGCTTCAACAGGGCCGAAGCTTTCTTT.

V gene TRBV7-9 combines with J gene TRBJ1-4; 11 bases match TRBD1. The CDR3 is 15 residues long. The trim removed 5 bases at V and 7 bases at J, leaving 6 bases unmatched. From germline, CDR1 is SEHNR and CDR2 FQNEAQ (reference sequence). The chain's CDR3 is CASSAGDRGVEKLFF. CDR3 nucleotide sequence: TGTGCCAGCAGCGCGGGGGACAGGGGGGTTGAAAAACTGTTTTTT.

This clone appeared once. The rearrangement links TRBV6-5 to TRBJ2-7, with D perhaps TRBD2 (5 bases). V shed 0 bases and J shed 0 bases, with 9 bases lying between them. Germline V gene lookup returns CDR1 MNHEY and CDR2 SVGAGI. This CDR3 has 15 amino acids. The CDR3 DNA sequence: TGTGCCAGCAGTTACTCGTCGGGGTTCTCCTACGAGCAGTACTTC. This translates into CASSYSSGFSYEQYF.

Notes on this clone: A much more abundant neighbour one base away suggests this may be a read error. Here the CDR3 reads CASRDTSYEQYF. CDR3 nucleotide sequence: TGTGCCAGCCGGGACACGTCCTACGAGCAGTACTTC. V and J are TRBV6-5 and TRBJ2-7; D possibly corresponds to TRBD1 (6 bases). CDR3 size: 12 residues. Between the trimmed V and J ends, which lost 8 bases and 1 base, there was a span of 9 bases. CDR1 and CDR2 from the germline V gene are MNHEY and SVGAGI.

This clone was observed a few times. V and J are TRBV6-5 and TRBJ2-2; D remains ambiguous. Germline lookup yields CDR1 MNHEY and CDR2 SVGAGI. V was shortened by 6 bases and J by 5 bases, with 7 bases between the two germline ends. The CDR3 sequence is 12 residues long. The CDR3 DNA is TGTGCCAGCAGAATTTATACCGGGGAGCTGTTTTTT. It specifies CASRIYTGELFF.

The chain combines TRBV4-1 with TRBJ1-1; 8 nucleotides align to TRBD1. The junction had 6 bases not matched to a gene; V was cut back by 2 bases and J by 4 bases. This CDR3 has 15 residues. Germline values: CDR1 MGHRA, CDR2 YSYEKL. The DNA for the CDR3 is TGCGCCAGCAGCCAATCAGGGGGCGCGGGCACTGAAGCTTTCTTT. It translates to CASSQSGGAGTEAFF.

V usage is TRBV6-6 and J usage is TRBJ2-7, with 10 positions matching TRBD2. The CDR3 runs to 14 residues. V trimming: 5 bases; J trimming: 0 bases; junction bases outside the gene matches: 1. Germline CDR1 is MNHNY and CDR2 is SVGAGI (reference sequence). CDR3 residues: CASSASGSSYEQYF. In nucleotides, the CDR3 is TGTGCCAGCAGTGCTAGCGGGAGCTCCTACGAGCAGTACTTC.

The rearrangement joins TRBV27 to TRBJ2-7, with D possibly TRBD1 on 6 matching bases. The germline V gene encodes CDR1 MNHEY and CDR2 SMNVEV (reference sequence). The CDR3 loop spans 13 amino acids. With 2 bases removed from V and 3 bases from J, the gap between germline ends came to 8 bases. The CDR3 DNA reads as TGTGCCAGCAGTTTACGACAGGACTACGAGCAGTACTTC. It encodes CASSLRQDYEQYF.

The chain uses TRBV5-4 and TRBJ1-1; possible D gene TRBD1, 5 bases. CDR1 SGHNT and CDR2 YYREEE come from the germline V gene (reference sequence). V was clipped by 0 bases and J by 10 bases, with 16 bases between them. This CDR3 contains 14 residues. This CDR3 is CASSLGRGEEGAFF. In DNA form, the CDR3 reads TGTGCCAGCAGCTTGGGAAGAGGGGAGGAGGGAGCTTTCTTT.

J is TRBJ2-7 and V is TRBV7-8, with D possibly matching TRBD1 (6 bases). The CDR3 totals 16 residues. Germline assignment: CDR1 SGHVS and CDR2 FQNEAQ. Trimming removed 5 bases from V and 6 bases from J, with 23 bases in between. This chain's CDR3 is CASSPRLSTGLTEQYF. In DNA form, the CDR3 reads TGTGCCAGCAGCCCCCGCCTCAGTACAGGGCTGACCGAGCAGTACTTC.

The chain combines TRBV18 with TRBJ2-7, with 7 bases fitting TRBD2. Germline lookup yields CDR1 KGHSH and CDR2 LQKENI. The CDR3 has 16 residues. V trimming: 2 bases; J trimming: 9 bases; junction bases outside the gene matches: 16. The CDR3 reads CASSPDFTGGALRQYF. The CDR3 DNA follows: TGTGCCAGCTCACCAGATTTTACGGGAGGCGCCCTAAGGCAGTACTTC.

In DNA, the CDR3 is TGTGCCATCACCTCGGACAGTATCGAGCAGTACTTC. Amino acid sequence: CAITSDSIEQYF. The rearrangement links TRBV10-3 to TRBJ2-7; maybe TRBD1 (6 bases). V shed 7 bases and J shed 6 bases, with 13 bases lying between them. The V gene's germline CDR1 is ENHRY and CDR2 SYGVKD. The CDR3 is made up of 12 amino acids.

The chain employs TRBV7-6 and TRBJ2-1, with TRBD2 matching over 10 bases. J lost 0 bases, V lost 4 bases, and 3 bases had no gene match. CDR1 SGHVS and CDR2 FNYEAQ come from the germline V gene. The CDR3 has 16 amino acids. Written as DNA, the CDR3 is TGTGCCAGCAGCTCACCTAGCGGGAGCTCCTACAATGAGCAGTTCTTC. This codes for CASSSPSGSSYNEQFF. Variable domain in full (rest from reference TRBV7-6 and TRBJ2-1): GAGVSQSPRYKVTKRGQDVALRCDPISGHVSLYWYRQALGQGPEFLTYFNYEAQQDKSGLPNDRFSAERPEGSISTLTIQRTEQRDSAMYRCASSSPSGSSYNEQFFGPGTRLTVL.

The CDR3, as DNA: TGCGCCAGCAGTTATCTCCCGCCAGGCAGGGGTAATGAAAAACTGTTTTTT. Protein sequence: CASSYLPPGRGNEKLFF. This sequence joins TRBV5-1 and TRBJ1-4; TRBD1 is a possible D gene (6 bases). CDR1 and CDR2 from the germline V gene are SGHRS and YFSETQ. V lost 5 bases, J lost 4 bases, and 21 bases lay in between. CDR3 length equals 17 residues.

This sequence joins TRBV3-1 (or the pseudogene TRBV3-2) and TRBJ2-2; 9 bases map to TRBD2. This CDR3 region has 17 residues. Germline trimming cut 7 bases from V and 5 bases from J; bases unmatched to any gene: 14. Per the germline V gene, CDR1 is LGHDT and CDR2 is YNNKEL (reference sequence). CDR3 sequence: CASTQGLAGVSTGELFF. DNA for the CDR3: TGTGCCAGCACTCAAGGATTAGCGGGAGTGAGTACCGGGGAGCTGTTTTTT.

CDR3 sequence: CASSHYRGDTDTQYF. The CDR3 DNA is TGTGCCAGCAGCCACTACAGGGGGGATACAGATACGCAGTATTTT. The rearrangement links TRBV3-1 (or the pseudogene TRBV3-2) to TRBJ2-3; 8 bases fit TRBD1. Trimming removed 3 bases from V and 3 bases from J; junction bases left unmatched: 5. The V gene's germline CDR1 is LGHDT and CDR2 YNNKEL (reference sequence). This CDR3 has 15 residues.

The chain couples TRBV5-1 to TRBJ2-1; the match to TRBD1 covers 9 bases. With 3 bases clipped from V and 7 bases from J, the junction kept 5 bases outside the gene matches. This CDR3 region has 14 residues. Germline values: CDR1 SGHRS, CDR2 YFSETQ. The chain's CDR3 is CASSWGQGGNEQFF. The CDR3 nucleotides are TGCGCCAGCAGCTGGGGACAGGGCGGGAATGAGCAGTTCTTC. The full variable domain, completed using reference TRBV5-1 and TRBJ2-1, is KAGVTQTPRYLIKTRGQQVTLSCSPISGHRSVSWYQQTPGQGLQFLFEYFSETQRNKGNFPGRFSGRQFSNSRSEMNVSTLELGDSALYLCASSWGQGGNEQFFGPGTRLTVL.

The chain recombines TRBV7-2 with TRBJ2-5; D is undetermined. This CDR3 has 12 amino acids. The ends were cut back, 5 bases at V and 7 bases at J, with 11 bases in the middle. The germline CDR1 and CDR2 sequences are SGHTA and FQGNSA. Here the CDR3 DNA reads TGTGCCAGCAGCCGCAGTCGAGGGACCCAGTACTTC. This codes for CASSRSRGTQYF.

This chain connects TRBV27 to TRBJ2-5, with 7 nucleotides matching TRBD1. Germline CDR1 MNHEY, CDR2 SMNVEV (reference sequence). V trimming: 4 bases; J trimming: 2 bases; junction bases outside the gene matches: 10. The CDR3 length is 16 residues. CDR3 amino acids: CASSSLNRGSQETQYF. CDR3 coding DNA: TGTGCCAGCAGTTCCCTAAACAGGGGAAGTCAAGAGACCCAGTACTTC.

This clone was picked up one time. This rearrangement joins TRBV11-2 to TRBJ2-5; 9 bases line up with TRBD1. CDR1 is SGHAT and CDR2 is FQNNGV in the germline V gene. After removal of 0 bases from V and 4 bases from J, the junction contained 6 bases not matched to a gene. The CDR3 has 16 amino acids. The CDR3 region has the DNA TGTGCCAGCAGCTTAGAGGGGACAGGGTTAGGAGAGACCCAGTACTTC. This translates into CASSLEGTGLGETQYF.

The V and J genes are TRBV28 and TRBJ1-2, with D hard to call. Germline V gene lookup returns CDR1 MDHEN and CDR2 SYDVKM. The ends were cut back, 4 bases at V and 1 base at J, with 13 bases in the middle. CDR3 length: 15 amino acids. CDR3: CASSSPARFNYGYTF. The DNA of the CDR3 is TGTGCCAGCAGTTCACCCGCCAGATTTAACTATGGCTACACCTTC.

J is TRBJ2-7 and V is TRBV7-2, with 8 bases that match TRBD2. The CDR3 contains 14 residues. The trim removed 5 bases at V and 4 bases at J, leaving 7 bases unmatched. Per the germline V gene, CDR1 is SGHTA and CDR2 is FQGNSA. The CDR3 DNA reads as TGTGCCAGCAGCGTCGGGGGGGGTGAATACGAGCAGTACTTC. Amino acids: CASSVGGGEYEQYF.

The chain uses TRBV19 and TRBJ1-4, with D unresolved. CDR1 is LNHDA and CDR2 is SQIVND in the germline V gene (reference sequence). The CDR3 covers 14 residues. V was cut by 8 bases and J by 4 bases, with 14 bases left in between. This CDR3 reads CASGSWQINEKLFF. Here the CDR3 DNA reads TGTGCCAGTGGGAGCTGGCAGATTAATGAAAAACTGTTTTTT.

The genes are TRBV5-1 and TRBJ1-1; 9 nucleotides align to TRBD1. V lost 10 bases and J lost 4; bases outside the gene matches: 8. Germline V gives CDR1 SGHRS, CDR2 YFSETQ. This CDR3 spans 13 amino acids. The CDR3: CAGRDREGTEAFF. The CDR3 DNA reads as TGCGCCGGTAGGGACAGGGAGGGCACTGAAGCTTTCTTT.

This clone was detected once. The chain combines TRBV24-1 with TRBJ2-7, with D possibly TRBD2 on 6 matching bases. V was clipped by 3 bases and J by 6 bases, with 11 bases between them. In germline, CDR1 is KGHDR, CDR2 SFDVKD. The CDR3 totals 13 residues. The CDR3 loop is CATSDRLVSEQYF. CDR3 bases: TGTGCCACCAGTGATCGACTAGTTTCCGAGCAGTACTTC.

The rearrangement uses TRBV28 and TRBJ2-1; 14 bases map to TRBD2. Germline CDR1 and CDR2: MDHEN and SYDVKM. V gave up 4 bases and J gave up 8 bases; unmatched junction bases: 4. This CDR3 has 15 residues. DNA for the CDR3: TGTGCCAGCAGTTCCTCGACTAGCGGGAGGGATGAGCAGTTCTTC. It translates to CASSSSTSGRDEQFF.

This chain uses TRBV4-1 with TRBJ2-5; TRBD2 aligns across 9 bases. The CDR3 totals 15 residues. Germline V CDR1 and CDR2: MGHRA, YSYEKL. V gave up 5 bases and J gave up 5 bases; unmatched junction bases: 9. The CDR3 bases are TGCGCCAGCAGCTCCTTAGCGGGAGTAGGGGAGACCCAGTACTTC. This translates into CASSSLAGVGETQYF.